The present TCR beta chain was sequenced within a study of blood T cell repertoires in COVID-19. Whole-study context: Samples came from the United States, Italy and Spain, spanning acute and convalescent COVID-19. T cells, B-cell-depleted T cells, or PBMCs provided the cDNA or gDNA that served as material.

Germline V gene data show CDR1 as KGHSH and CDR2 as LQKENI. The CDR3 covers 16 residues. Unmatched junction bases numbered 5, after V lost 0 bases and J lost 5 bases. Profiling relied on immunoSEQ multiplex PCR, and the TCRdb table lists in-frame clones only, not all of them. The sample shows over 40,000 clones, around 83% of them seen only once. The gene calls are TRBV18 and TRBJ2-2, with 8 bases aligning to TRBD2. This clonotype originated in a man in his sixties with active COVID-19. The sequenced material came from peripheral blood. The CDR3 spells CASSPPMVAGTGELFF. The CDR3 DNA follows: TGTGCCAGCTCACCACCGATGGTAGCGGGGACCGGGGAGCTGTTTTTT.